Below, 17 T cell receptor beta chains from the same sample are listed, as sequenced in a study of control samples from healthy donors and cancer patients. TCRdb keeps only in-frame clones here, not all; method: immunoSEQ multiplex PCR. The table lists 100,000 to 150,000 clones, about 92% of them singletons. The sequencing input was blood. These receptors were taken from a woman aged 45-65 years in good health.

The rearrangement joins TRBV10-3 to TRBJ2-3; TRBD2 agrees at 12 bases. The CDR3 is made up of 16 amino acids. V gave up 2 bases and J gave up 4 bases; unmatched junction bases: 4. Germline loops: CDR1 ENHRY, CDR2 SYGVKD. The DNA for the CDR3 is TGTGCCATCAGTGAGGAGCTAGCGGGAGGGGCAGATACGCAGTATTTT. Protein product: CAISEELAGGADTQYF.

This clone has a single count. V and J are TRBV28 and TRBJ1-1; D perhaps matches TRBD1 (5 bases). CDR1 and CDR2 from the germline V gene are MDHEN and SYDVKM. CDR3 length: 13 amino acids. With 2 bases removed from V and 8 bases from J, the gap between germline ends came to 12 bases. CDR3 bases: TGTGCCAGCAGTTTAGCCGGGACGCCCGAAGCTTTCTTT. Its translation is CASSLAGTPEAFF. Supplemented by reference TRBV28 and TRBJ1-1, the full variable domain reads DVKVTQSSRYLVKRTGEKVFLECVQDMDHENMFWYRQDPGLGLRLIYFSYDVKMKEKGDIPEGYSVSREKKERFSLILESASTNQTSMYLCASSLAGTPEAFFGQGTRLTVV.

This sequence joins TRBV9 and TRBJ2-3; 8 nucleotides align to TRBD1. Trimming cost V 0 bases and J 6 bases; bases outside gene matches: 9. The CDR3 spans 16 residues. CDR1 SGDLS and CDR2 YYNGEE come from the germline V gene. CDR3 region: CASSVATRGPFDTQYF. DNA of the CDR3: TGTGCCAGCAGCGTAGCTACCAGGGGGCCTTTTGATACGCAGTATTTT.

Turning to this clone: Additional DNA sequences in this sample encode the identical CDR3. This sequence joins TRBV29-1 and TRBJ2-2, with D unresolved. Trimming left V 7 bases short and J 7 bases short, with 13 bases between. This CDR3 is 12 amino acids long. In germline, CDR1 is SQVTM, CDR2 ANQGSEA. The chain's CDR3 is CSGGRVGGELFF. In nucleotides, the CDR3 is TGCAGCGGTGGCCGGGTGGGCGGGGAGCTGTTTTTT.

The chain uses TRBV19 and TRBJ2-2, with D tentatively TRBD2 (5 bases). The V end lost 3 bases, the J end lost 4 bases, and 9 bases lay between the germline ends. The germline V gene has CDR1 LNHDA and CDR2 SQIVND (reference sequence). This CDR3 spans 14 amino acids. CDR3 loop: CASSIQAGTGELFF. In DNA form, the CDR3 reads TGTGCCAGTAGTATTCAGGCGGGCACCGGGGAGCTGTTTTTT.

A note on this clone: Compared with germline, one end of the junction differs, possibly owing to a read error. The rearrangement uses TRBV28 and TRBJ1-2; D perhaps matches TRBD1 (5 bases). The CDR3 contains 13 residues. Germline V gene data show CDR1 as MDHEN and CDR2 as SYDVKM. In DNA, the CDR3 is TGTGCCAGCAGTAGGGGAGATGAAGTTGGCTATACCTTC. Its protein is CASSRGDEVGYTF.

This chain joins TRBV4-1 and TRBJ1-4; D not resolved. Germline V gene lookup returns CDR1 MGHRA and CDR2 YSYEKL. V gave up 0 bases and J gave up 10 bases, with 15 bases separating them. CDR3 length: 15 amino acids. CDR3: CASSQEGGEPRKLFF. The CDR3 region has the DNA TGCGCCAGCAGCCAAGAAGGCGGCGAACCTCGAAAACTGTTTTTT.

This clone has a handful of counts. The CDR3, as DNA: TGTGCCAGCAGTTTCGACAGGGCCACTGAAGCTTTCTTT. Translation: CASSFDRATEAFF. The chain couples TRBV3-1 (or the pseudogene TRBV3-2) to TRBJ1-1, with 7 bases lining up with TRBD1. Looked up from germline, CDR1 is LGHDT and CDR2 is YNNKEL (reference sequence). The trim removed 6 bases at V and 4 bases at J, leaving 5 bases unmatched. The CDR3 is made up of 13 amino acids.

The chain employs TRBV7-8 and TRBJ1-6, with a weak D call TRBD1 (5 bases). Germline V gives CDR1 SGHVS, CDR2 FQNEAQ. V gave up 0 bases and J gave up 10 bases, with 10 bases separating them. This CDR3 region has 14 residues. DNA of the CDR3: TGTGCCAGCAGCTTAGCCAGGGCCGGATCACCCCTCCACTTT. Translation gives CASSLARAGSPLHF.

Remarks on this clone: Compared with germline, one end of the junction differs, possibly owing to a read error. V is TRBV7-7 and J is TRBJ1-6; D possibly corresponds to TRBD1 (6 bases). Per the germline V gene, CDR1 is SSHAT and CDR2 is FNYEAQ (reference sequence). The CDR3 has 16 residues. This chain's CDR3 is CASSAGVRSYNSPLHF. Here the CDR3 DNA reads TGTGCTAGCAGCGCAGGGGTTCGGTCCTATAATTCACCCCTCCACTTT.

The gene calls are TRBV27 and TRBJ2-3; D call uncertain. V was trimmed by 4 bases and J by 0 bases, leaving 17 bases between them. Germline CDR1 is MNHEY and CDR2 is SMNVEV (reference sequence). There are 17 residues in the CDR3. The CDR3 nucleotides are TGTGCCAGCAGTTCCCGGAGTCTAGGTACCAGCACAGATACGCAGTATTTT. This encodes CASSSRSLGTSTDTQYF.

The gene calls are TRBV27 and TRBJ1-3, with D possibly TRBD1 on 5 matching bases. V was clipped by 6 bases and J by 0 bases, with 18 bases between them. The CDR3 has 17 residues. Germline CDR1 is MNHEY and CDR2 is SMNVEV (reference sequence). The CDR3 loop reads CASRNFNGADSGNTIYF. DNA for the CDR3: TGTGCCAGCAGGAACTTTAATGGGGCAGACTCTGGAAACACCATATATTTT.

The rearrangement links TRBV14 to TRBJ1-3, with a weak D call TRBD1 (5 bases). Germline loops: CDR1 SGHDN, CDR2 FVKESK. The V end was cut by 4 bases, the J end by 0 bases, with 13 bases between. There are 16 residues in the CDR3. The CDR3 bases are TGTGCCAGCAGCCCCCTGGGGCCGAGCTCTGGAAACACCATATATTTT. Translated, it gives CASSPLGPSSGNTIYF.

The V call is TRBV6-5, the J call TRBJ1-2, with a possible D match to TRBD1 (6 bases). The V end lost 6 bases, the J end lost 4 bases, and 15 bases lay between the germline ends. This CDR3 contains 14 residues. Germline loops: CDR1 MNHEY, CDR2 SVGAGI. The chain's CDR3 is CASRKGGLGYGYTF. CDR3 nucleotide sequence: TGTGCCAGCAGGAAGGGGGGACTCGGCTATGGCTACACCTTC.

V gene TRBV10-2 combines with J gene TRBJ1-1, with no clear D. The CDR3 contains 13 residues. CDR1 is WSHSY, CDR2 SAAADI, per germline. Trimming took off 11 bases at V and 3 bases at J, with 16 bases between the two ends. The CDR3 region is CASKERVHTEAFF. CDR3 nucleotide sequence: TGCGCCTCTAAGGAGAGGGTCCACACTGAAGCTTTCTTT.

This clone showed up just once. The genes are TRBV6-5 and TRBJ2-7; D is tentatively TRBD1 or TRBD2 (5 bases each). Germline values: CDR1 MNHEY, CDR2 SVGAGI. V dropped 4 bases and J dropped 7 bases, with 20 bases sitting between them. The CDR3 loop spans 15 amino acids. DNA for the CDR3: TGTGCCAGCAGTTTCGAGGCTCTAGGGACCGGGGAGCAGTACTTC. Its protein product is CASSFEALGTGEQYF.

This chain joins TRBV28 and TRBJ2-7, with unresolved D. The CDR3 contains 14 residues. V was trimmed by 4 bases and J by 2 bases, leaving 12 bases between them. In germline, CDR1 is MDHEN, CDR2 SYDVKM. For the CDR3, the DNA is TGTGCCAGCAGTTCCCTTCTATGGGCCTACGAGCAGTACTTC. Protein sequence: CASSSLLWAYEQYF.